The entry that follows covers one T cell receptor beta chain sequence. Unique molecular identifiers were incorporated during preparation of the TCRbeta library. In TCRdb, the PCR reads were re-called with MiXCR into one record per CDR3 protein. The table records hundreds of thousands of distinct CDR3 sequences, around 9.6% of them present only once. The data originate from a study of T-cell reconstitution after alpha-beta-depleted transplantation in children. CDR3 length: 17 residues. CDR1 and CDR2 (germline): SGHKS, YYEKEE (reference sequence). Trimming removed 2 bases from V and 6 bases from J; junction bases left unmatched: 13.

The clonotype was recovered from a human donor who donated a stem cell graft to a child with acute lymphoblastic leukemia. The input for sequencing was PBMCs from the stem cell graft donor, taken from the stem cell graft. The chain carries TRBV5-5 and TRBJ1-5; the match to TRBD1 covers 8 bases. The CDR3: CASSLSRTGLSGQPQHF. CDR3 in DNA: TGTGCCAGCAGCTTATCCAGGACAGGGTTGTCGGGTCAGCCCCAGCATTTT. Filled out from reference TRBV5-5 and TRBJ1-5, the complete variable domain reads DAGVTQSPTHLIKTRGQQVTLRCSPISGHKSVSWYQQVLGQGPQFIFQYYEKEERGRGNFPDRFSARQFPNYSSELNVNALLLGDSALYLCASSLSRTGLSGQPQHFGDGTRLSIL.